The 25 T cell receptor beta chains reported below all come from one sample, sequenced in a study of T cell responses to AZD1222 COVID-19 vaccine. This table comes from immunoSEQ multiplex PCR, and its TCRdb copy is limited to in-frame clones, with some not included. There are 200,000 or so clones in the sample; 85% to 95% occur only once, and 1% lies in the top ten. Sequences were derived from peripheral blood, sampled 28 days after the second AZD1222 dose. All receptors come from an adult who received the AZD1222 COVID-19 vaccine.

The gene calls are TRBV11-3 and TRBJ1-1; D not certain. V was trimmed by 1 base and J by 0 bases, leaving 9 bases between them. From germline, CDR1 is SGHNT and CDR2 YENEEA. The CDR3 covers 15 residues. CDR3 DNA sequence: TGTGCCAGCAGCTTAGGTTCCACTATGAACACTGAAGCTTTCTTT. It codes for CASSLGSTMNTEAFF.

The gene calls are TRBV10-2 and TRBJ2-5; 7 bases align to TRBD1. CDR3 length: 16 amino acids. V was clipped by 2 bases and J by 1 base; unmatched bases: 7. From germline, CDR1 is WSHSY and CDR2 SAAADI. Here the CDR3 reads CASSERQGQVQETQYF. Here the CDR3 DNA reads TGCGCCAGCAGTGAGCGACAGGGTCAAGTCCAAGAGACCCAGTACTTC.

In its sample, this clone was seen once. The genes are TRBV11-2 and TRBJ2-5, with D unclear. Germline V gives CDR1 SGHAT, CDR2 FQNNGV. V was pared by 5 bases and J by 5 bases, with 9 bases between. The CDR3 has 12 amino acids. The DNA for the CDR3 is TGTGCCAGCAGCCTCAATAGGGAGACCCAGTACTTC. It specifies CASSLNRETQYF.

The V and J genes are TRBV18 and TRBJ2-3, with no clear D. Germline values: CDR1 KGHSH, CDR2 LQKENI. Trimming cost V 3 bases and J 2 bases, with 9 bases left between them. This CDR3 contains 14 residues. The CDR3 spells CASSPQEFTDTQYF. The DNA of the CDR3 is TGTGCCAGCTCACCCCAGGAGTTCACAGATACGCAGTATTTT. The entire variable domain, with the rest obtained from reference TRBV18 and TRBJ2-3, is as follows: NAGVMQNPRHLVRRRGQEARLRCSPMKGHSHVYWYRQLPEEGLKFMVYLQKENIIDESGMPKERFSAEFPKEGPSILRIQQVVRGDSAAYFCASSPQEFTDTQYFGPGTRLTVL.

This clone was picked up one time. The J gene is TRBJ2-7, the V gene TRBV4-3; 8 positions match TRBD2. After removal of 1 base from V and 3 bases from J, the junction contained 8 bases not matched to a gene. CDR3 length: 16 residues. Germline V gives CDR1 LGHNA, CDR2 YSLEER. CDR3: CASSQGAAGGGYEQYF. In DNA form, the CDR3 reads TGCGCCAGCAGCCAAGGGGCGGCGGGGGGAGGCTACGAGCAGTACTTC.

The chain recombines TRBV3-1 (or the pseudogene TRBV3-2) with TRBJ2-7, with 8 bases identical to TRBD2. In germline, CDR1 is LGHDT, CDR2 YNNKEL (reference sequence). This CDR3 has 14 residues. The V gene end was trimmed by 4 bases and the J gene end by 2 bases; junction bases not matched to a gene: 4. The CDR3 sequence is CASSPLRGAYEQYF. Written as DNA, the CDR3 is TGTGCCAGCAGCCCCCTGCGGGGGGCCTACGAGCAGTACTTC.

The chain is built from TRBV7-7 and TRBJ2-5; 7 nucleotides align to TRBD1. The trim removed 5 bases at V and 7 bases at J, leaving 16 bases unmatched. Looked up from germline, CDR1 is SSHAT and CDR2 is FNYEAQ (reference sequence). The CDR3 is 16 residues long. The CDR3 sequence is CASSARTGLGIATQYF. As DNA, the CDR3 is TGTGCCAGCAGCGCCAGGACAGGCCTGGGTATTGCGACCCAGTACTTC.

This chain links TRBV5-1 with TRBJ2-1; TRBD2 aligns across 14 bases. This CDR3 spans 15 amino acids. Germline trimming cut 4 bases from V and 10 bases from J; bases unmatched to any gene: 7. Germline V lookup: CDR1 SGHRS, CDR2 YFSETQ. In DNA form, the CDR3 reads TGCGCCAGCAGCGGGACTAGCGGGGGCTCAGGGGAGCAGTTCTTC. Translated, it gives CASSGTSGGSGEQFF.

This chain connects TRBV3-1 (or the pseudogene TRBV3-2) to TRBJ1-2; D is uncertain. Looked up from germline, CDR1 is LGHDT and CDR2 is YNNKEL (reference sequence). This CDR3 is 13 amino acids long. Trimming shortened V by 4 bases and J by 5 bases, and 11 bases separated the two germline ends. The DNA of the CDR3 is TGTGCCAGCAGCCGAAATACAAGGTATGGCTACACCTTC. Encoded protein: CASSRNTRYGYTF.

This clone was seen a few times. V is TRBV19 and J is TRBJ1-5; 9 bases map to TRBD1. J was trimmed by 6 bases and V by 0 bases; bases with no gene match: 9. The CDR3 is 17 amino acids. CDR1 is LNHDA, CDR2 SQIVND, per germline (reference sequence). The CDR3 region has the DNA TGTGCCAGTAGTATAGACACCGGGACAGGGATCGGTCAGCCCCAGCATTTT. This gives the protein CASSIDTGTGIGQPQHF. Complete variable domain (other parts from reference TRBV19 and TRBJ1-5): DGGITQSPKYLFRKEGQNVTLSCEQNLNHDAMYWYRQDPGQGLRLIYYSQIVNDFQKGDIAEGYSVSREKKESFPLTVTSAQKNPTAFYLCASSIDTGTGIGQPQHFGDGTRLSIL.

This clone has a handful of counts. This rearrangement joins TRBV4-1 to TRBJ1-1; D gene ambiguous. CDR3 length equals 16 residues. Germline lookup yields CDR1 MGHRA and CDR2 YSYEKL. The V end lost 0 bases, the J end lost 5 bases, and 16 bases lay between the germline ends. The CDR3 nucleotides read TGCGCCAGCAGCCAAGACCGTGGGCACCGAGGGACTGAAGCTTTCTTT. Amino acids: CASSQDRGHRGTEAFF.

The chain joins TRBV11-3 to TRBJ2-2; either TRBD1 or TRBD2 may supply D (5 bases each). CDR3 size: 18 residues. V dropped 3 bases and J dropped 6 bases, with 23 bases sitting between them. The germline CDR1 and CDR2 sequences are SGHNT and YENEEA. The CDR3 loop is CASSLHAPGTTGAGELFF. For the CDR3, the DNA is TGTGCCAGCAGCTTGCACGCCCCCGGGACGACTGGAGCCGGGGAGCTGTTTTTT.

The chain uses TRBV4-2 and TRBJ2-3; 12 bases are a match to TRBD2. Trimming at V came to 2 bases and at J to 9 bases, leaving 9 bases not matched to a gene. The CDR3 runs to 16 residues. Germline CDR1 LGHNA, CDR2 YNFKEQ. CDR3 protein: CASSQNLLAGGATQYF. The CDR3 DNA follows: TGTGCCAGCAGCCAAAACCTCCTAGCGGGGGGGGCGACGCAGTATTTT.

The J gene is TRBJ1-6, the V gene TRBV9, with D unclear. This CDR3 spans 14 amino acids. Germline-derived CDR1 and CDR2 are SGDLS and YYNGEE. V lost 0 bases and J 12 bases, leaving 13 bases between the germline ends. CDR3 sequence reads: CASSVGGGLRPLHF. The CDR3, as DNA: TGTGCCAGCAGCGTAGGAGGTGGCTTGAGACCCCTCCACTTT.

The chain links TRBV7-9 to TRBJ2-7; tentatively, D is TRBD1 or TRBD2 (5 bases each). In germline, CDR1 is SEHNR, CDR2 FQNEAQ (reference sequence). CDR3 length: 14 residues. V gave up 5 bases and J gave up 7 bases, with 18 bases separating them. The DNA of the CDR3 is TGTGCCAGCAGCCGGGACGGAACGCCGGGGGAGCAGTACTTC. This sequence encodes CASSRDGTPGEQYF.

The chain uses TRBV28 and TRBJ2-1; 9 bases are a match to TRBD2. The CDR3 length is 15 residues. V lost 3 bases to trimming and J lost 9 bases; unmatched junction nucleotides: 9. Germline loops: CDR1 MDHEN, CDR2 SYDVKM. CDR3 loop: CASSLVAGGPVEQFF. As DNA, the CDR3 is TGTGCCAGCAGTTTGGTGGCGGGGGGGCCTGTTGAGCAGTTCTTC.

The chain employs TRBV14 and TRBJ2-5; D possibly corresponds to TRBD2 (5 bases). V was shortened by 0 bases and J by 6 bases, with 11 bases between the two germline ends. Germline CDR1 and CDR2: SGHDN and FVKESK. The CDR3 consists of 14 residues. CDR3 in DNA: TGTGCCAGCAGCCAAGATTCTAGCCGGAAGACCCAGTACTTC. Encoded protein: CASSQDSSRKTQYF.

The chain links TRBV7-9 to TRBJ2-7, with TRBD2 matching over 10 bases. The J segment lost 6 bases and the V segment lost 2 bases, leaving 7 bases of the junction unmatched. The germline V gene has CDR1 SEHNR and CDR2 FQNEAQ (reference sequence). CDR3 size: 15 residues. DNA of the CDR3: TGTGCCAGCAGCTTACTTCCTAGCGGGGGACCCGAGCAGTACTTC. Residues: CASSLLPSGGPEQYF.

The J gene is TRBJ2-7, the V gene TRBV5-1; TRBD1 agrees at 10 bases. The CDR3 sequence is 15 residues long. V was clipped by 3 bases and J by 2 bases; unmatched bases: 5. From germline, CDR1 is SGHRS and CDR2 YFSETQ. The CDR3, as DNA: TGCGCCAGCAGCTCCGGGACAGGGGTCACCTACGAGCAGTACTTC. As protein: CASSSGTGVTYEQYF.

The rearrangement links TRBV7-6 to TRBJ1-2, with D unresolved. V was clipped by 4 bases and J by 7 bases, with 13 bases between them. The CDR3 has 13 amino acids. The germline V gene has CDR1 SGHVS and CDR2 FNYEAQ. The CDR3 protein is CASSYVYRGGYTF. As DNA, the CDR3 is TGTGCCAGCAGCTACGTATACCGGGGTGGCTACACCTTC.

V usage is TRBV7-8 and J usage is TRBJ2-1, with D tentatively TRBD1 (6 bases). V gave up 5 bases and J gave up 2 bases, with 13 bases separating them. This CDR3 region has 15 residues. Germline V lookup: CDR1 SGHVS, CDR2 FQNEAQ. The DNA for the CDR3 is TGTGCCAGCAGCCCTGACAGGTCCCCCTACAATGAGCAGTTCTTC. This sequence encodes CASSPDRSPYNEQFF.

The chain joins TRBV30 to TRBJ2-7; TRBD1 aligns across 11 bases. The germline V gene has CDR1 GTSNPN and CDR2 SVGIG (reference sequence). With V trimmed by 3 bases and J by 3 bases, 4 bases remained unmatched. The CDR3 is made up of 14 amino acids. CDR3 sequence reads: CAWRAGTGGYEQYF. CDR3 coding DNA: TGTGCCTGGAGGGCCGGGACAGGGGGCTACGAGCAGTACTTC.

This rearrangement joins TRBV5-4 to TRBJ2-2; no clear D gene. Trimming stripped 5 bases from V and 4 bases from J, with 12 bases between. Germline values: CDR1 SGHNT, CDR2 YYREEE (reference sequence). This CDR3 has 14 amino acids. The CDR3 loop is CASSRDGSTGELFF. CDR3 DNA: TGTGCCAGCAGTCGTGACGGCAGCACCGGGGAGCTGTTTTTT.

The rearrangement uses TRBV5-1 and TRBJ2-5; D is undetermined. Trimming removed 4 bases from V and 1 base from J, with 5 bases in between. CDR1 SGHRS and CDR2 YFSETQ come from the germline V gene. CDR3 length: 12 residues. CDR3 DNA sequence: TGCGCCAGCAGCAACTCCCAAGAGACCCAGTACTTC. This translates into CASSNSQETQYF.

This clone has just one count. This chain joins TRBV7-6 and TRBJ1-4; D possibly corresponds to TRBD1 (5 bases). Germline CDR1 and CDR2: SGHVS and FNYEAQ. Trimming removed 1 base at V and 6 bases at J, with 15 bases between. The CDR3 loop spans 16 amino acids. CDR3 sequence reads: CASSLGKGRGDEKLFF. Here the CDR3 DNA reads TGTGCCAGCAGCTTAGGCAAGGGGAGGGGAGATGAAAAACTGTTTTTT.